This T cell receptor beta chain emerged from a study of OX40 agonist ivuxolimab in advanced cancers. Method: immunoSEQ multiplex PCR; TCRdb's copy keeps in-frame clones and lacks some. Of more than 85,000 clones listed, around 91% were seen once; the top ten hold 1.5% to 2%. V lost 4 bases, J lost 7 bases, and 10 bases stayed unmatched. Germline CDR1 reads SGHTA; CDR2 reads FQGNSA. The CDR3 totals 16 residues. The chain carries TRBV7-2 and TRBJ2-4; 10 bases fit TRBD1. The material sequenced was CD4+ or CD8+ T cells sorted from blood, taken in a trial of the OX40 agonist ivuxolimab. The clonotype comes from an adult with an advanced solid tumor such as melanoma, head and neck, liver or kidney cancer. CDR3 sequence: CASSSSRDRGWNIQYF. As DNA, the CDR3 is TGTGCCAGCAGCTCCAGCCGGGACAGGGGCTGGAACATTCAGTACTTC. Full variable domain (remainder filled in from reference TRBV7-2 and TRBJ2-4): GAGVSQSPSNKVTEKGKDVELRCDPISGHTALYWYRQSLGQGLEFLIYFQGNSAPDKSGLPSDRFSAERTGGSVSTLTIQRTQQEDSAVYLCASSSSRDRGWNIQYFGAGTRLSVL.